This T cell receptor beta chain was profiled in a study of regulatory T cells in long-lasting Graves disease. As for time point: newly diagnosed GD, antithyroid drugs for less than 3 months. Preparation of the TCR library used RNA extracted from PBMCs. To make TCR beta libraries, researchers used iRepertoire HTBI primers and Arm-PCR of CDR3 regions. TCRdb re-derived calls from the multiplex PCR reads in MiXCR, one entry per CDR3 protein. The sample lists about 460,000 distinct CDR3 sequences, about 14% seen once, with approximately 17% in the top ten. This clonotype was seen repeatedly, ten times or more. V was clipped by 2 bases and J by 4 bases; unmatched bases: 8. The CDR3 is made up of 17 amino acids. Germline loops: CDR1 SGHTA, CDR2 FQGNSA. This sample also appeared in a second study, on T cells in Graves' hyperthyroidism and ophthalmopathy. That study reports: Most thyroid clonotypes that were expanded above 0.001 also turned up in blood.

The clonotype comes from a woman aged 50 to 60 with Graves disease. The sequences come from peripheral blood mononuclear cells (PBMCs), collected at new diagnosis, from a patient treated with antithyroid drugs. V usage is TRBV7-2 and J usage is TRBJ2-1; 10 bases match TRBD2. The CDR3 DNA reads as TGTGCCAGCAGCTTAAGGGCTAGCGGGAGTACGTACAATGAGCAGTTCTTC. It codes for CASSLRASGSTYNEQFF.